The next 25 T cell receptor beta chains were all read from a single sample in a study of blood T cell repertoires in COVID-19. Sequencing used immunoSEQ multiplex PCR; TCRdb keeps in-frame clones, though not all of them. The table lists 380,000 or so clones, approximately 88% of them singletons, with roughly 1.2% in the top ten. Material: peripheral blood. All receptors come from a man aged 40-55 years with acute or convalescent COVID-19.

V and J are TRBV11-2 and TRBJ2-2, with 11 bases lining up with TRBD2. The germline CDR1 and CDR2 sequences are SGHAT and FQNNGV. This CDR3 is 14 amino acids long. V was pared by 7 bases and J by 9 bases, with 7 bases of the junction left unmatched. The CDR3 spells CASTLAGGIRELFF. The CDR3 DNA reads as TGTGCCAGCACTTTAGCGGGGGGGATCCGGGAGCTGTTTTTT.

The chain links TRBV30 to TRBJ2-2; 9 bases line up with TRBD2. Trimming at V came to 2 bases and at J to 4 bases, leaving 2 bases not matched to a gene. There are 14 residues in the CDR3. CDR1 and CDR2 (germline): GTSNPN, SVGIG (reference sequence). The CDR3 region is CAWSQGLATGELFF. For the CDR3, the DNA is TGTGCCTGGAGTCAGGGACTAGCCACCGGGGAGCTGTTTTTT.

The CDR3 coding sequence is TGTGCCAGCAGGCGGGAGGGGGCAGGTAACTATGGCTACACCTTC. It yields the protein CASRREGAGNYGYTF. The V call is TRBV27, the J call TRBJ1-2, with 7 bases lining up with TRBD1. V shed 6 bases and J 1 base; nucleotides not matched to a gene: 8. In germline, CDR1 is MNHEY, CDR2 SMNVEV (reference sequence). This CDR3 has 15 amino acids.

The chain recombines TRBV30 with TRBJ1-2, with 7 nucleotides matching TRBD1. The CDR3 is 12 residues long. Per the germline V gene, CDR1 is GTSNPN and CDR2 is SVGIG (reference sequence). J lost 5 bases, V lost 3 bases, and 3 bases had no gene match. In nucleotides, the CDR3 is TGTGCCTGGAGCGCGGGACAGTATGGCTACACCTTC. Protein: CAWSAGQYGYTF.

The CDR3 reads CASSLGRTSAKPYNEQFF. CDR3 DNA: TGTGCCAGCAGCTTAGGGAGGACTAGTGCTAAACCCTACAATGAGCAGTTCTTC. This sequence joins TRBV11-2 and TRBJ2-1, with 7 bases identical to TRBD2. V dropped 1 base and J dropped 2; count of bases not matched to a gene: 11. Germline V gene data show CDR1 as SGHAT and CDR2 as FQNNGV. The CDR3 spans 18 residues. Full variable domain (remainder filled in from reference TRBV11-2 and TRBJ2-1): EAGVAQSPRYKIIEKRQSVAFWCNPISGHATLYWYQQILGQGPKLLIQFQNNGVVDDSQLPKDRFSAERLKGVDSTLKIQPAKLEDSAVYLCASSLGRTSAKPYNEQFFGPGTRLTVL.

This clone was picked up a small number of times. This chain's CDR3 is CASSFGGSGELFF. The CDR3 DNA reads TGCGCCAGCAGCTTCGGGGGATCCGGGGAGCTGTTTTTT. The V call is TRBV5-1, the J call TRBJ2-2; the D gene is possibly TRBD2 (6 bases). Germline V CDR1 and CDR2: SGHRS, YFSETQ. Trimming cost V 2 bases and J 6 bases, with 8 bases left between them. CDR3 size: 13 residues.

The rearrangement joins TRBV27 to TRBJ1-5, with 7 bases fitting TRBD1. Trimming removed 5 bases from V and 3 bases from J; junction bases left unmatched: 4. The germline V gene encodes CDR1 MNHEY and CDR2 SMNVEV (reference sequence). CDR3 length equals 14 residues. CDR3 nucleotide sequence: TGTGCCAGCAGTATGGACAGGATCAATCAGCCCCAGCATTTT. It codes for CASSMDRINQPQHF.

The rearrangement links TRBV27 to TRBJ2-3; 7 positions match TRBD1. Trimming took 5 bases from V and 4 from J; bases not matched to a gene: 12. This CDR3 spans 16 amino acids. In germline, CDR1 is MNHEY, CDR2 SMNVEV (reference sequence). The CDR3 DNA is TGTGCCAGCAGTGAGAGAAAGGGACAGCAGCCAGATACGCAGTATTTT. Its translation: CASSERKGQQPDTQYF.

This clone was found a few times. V and J are TRBV7-9 and TRBJ2-7; the D is unclear. CDR1 is SEHNR, CDR2 FQNEAQ, per germline (reference sequence). Trimming stripped 1 base from V and 1 base from J, with 5 bases between. The CDR3 is made up of 13 amino acids. CDR3 amino acids: CASSLDESYEQYF. The CDR3 DNA reads TGTGCCAGCAGCTTAGATGAGTCCTACGAGCAGTACTTC.

The V call is TRBV7-9, the J call TRBJ1-2; a possible D gene is TRBD1 (5 bases). Germline CDR1 reads SEHNR; CDR2 reads FQNEAQ (reference sequence). The CDR3 covers 15 residues. Trimming shortened V by 4 bases and J by 2 bases, and 14 bases separated the two germline ends. This CDR3 is CASSSARDPNYGYTF. In nucleotides, the CDR3 is TGTGCCAGCAGCTCCGCGCGGGACCCAAACTATGGCTACACCTTC.

V is TRBV5-6 and J is TRBJ1-1; D call uncertain. The CDR3 loop spans 14 amino acids. The V gene lost 5 bases and the J gene lost 10 bases, with 21 bases spanning the gap. In germline, CDR1 is SGHDT, CDR2 YYEEEE. The CDR3 protein is CASRAQSGNGRAFF. The DNA for the CDR3 is TGTGCCAGCAGAGCGCAATCGGGAAATGGTCGAGCTTTCTTT.

This chain links TRBV10-1 with TRBJ2-1, with D tentatively TRBD2 (6 bases). CDR3 length: 14 amino acids. Germline-derived CDR1 and CDR2 are WNHNN and SYGVQD (reference sequence). V dropped 8 bases and J dropped 6 bases, with 17 bases sitting between them. The CDR3 is CASADPGVGNEQFF. CDR3 nucleotides: TGCGCCAGCGCAGACCCGGGGGTCGGCAATGAGCAGTTCTTC.

This chain joins TRBV6-5 and TRBJ2-3; 8 positions agree with TRBD2. Germline V CDR1 and CDR2: MNHEY, SVGAGI. The V and J ends lost 8 bases and 0 bases, in that order; junction bases with no gene match: 7. There are 15 residues in the CDR3. The CDR3 coding sequence is TGTGCCAGCGGAGCTAGCGGGCAAAGCACAGATACGCAGTATTTT. Translating gives CASGASGQSTDTQYF.

The rearrangement uses TRBV10-3 and TRBJ2-7; 9 bases fit TRBD1. CDR3 size: 15 residues. The junction had 12 bases not matched to a gene; V was cut back by 3 bases and J by 9 bases. Germline V gene sequence: CDR1 ENHRY, CDR2 SYGVKD. CDR3 in amino acids: CAISDEVRQGVGQYF. CDR3 DNA: TGTGCCATCAGTGATGAAGTTCGACAGGGGGTCGGGCAGTACTTC.

This clone was seen a few times. V is TRBV6-2 or TRBV6-3 and J is TRBJ1-2; D gene unclear. V lost 0 bases and J 7 bases, leaving 15 bases between the germline ends. CDR1 and CDR2 (germline): MNHEY, SVGEGT. This CDR3 spans 15 amino acids. CDR3 sequence (DNA): TGTGCCAGCAGTTACTCGAAAGGCGCAGGATCTGGCTACACCTTC. Translating it yields CASSYSKGAGSGYTF.

The chain has TRBV18 and TRBJ2-2; D perhaps matches TRBD1 (6 bases). The germline V gene has CDR1 KGHSH and CDR2 LQKENI. The V end was cut by 2 bases, the J end by 0 bases, with 13 bases between. The CDR3 loop spans 17 amino acids. The CDR3 region is CASSPEGRGANTGELFF. CDR3 nucleotide sequence: TGTGCCAGCTCACCAGAAGGCAGGGGCGCGAACACCGGGGAGCTGTTTTTT. The full variable domain, its missing parts supplied by reference TRBV18 and TRBJ2-2, is NAGVMQNPRHLVRRRGQEARLRCSPMKGHSHVYWYRQLPEEGLKFMVYLQKENIIDESGMPKERFSAEFPKEGPSILRIQQVVRGDSAAYFCASSPEGRGANTGELFFGEGSRLTVL.

V and J are TRBV5-4 and TRBJ2-1; D ambiguous. The V end lost 0 bases, the J end lost 4 bases, and 5 bases lay between the germline ends. The CDR3 spans 13 residues. Germline V gives CDR1 SGHNT, CDR2 YYREEE (reference sequence). CDR3 in DNA: TGTGCCAGCAGCTTGGCTTCGTACAATGAGCAGTTCTTC. Translating gives CASSLASYNEQFF.

This rearrangement joins TRBV19 to TRBJ1-1; perhaps TRBD1 as D (5 bases). V was shortened by 5 bases and J by 6 bases, with 13 bases between the two germline ends. This CDR3 region has 13 residues. The germline V gene encodes CDR1 LNHDA and CDR2 SQIVND (reference sequence). The CDR3 is CASSGRVRAEAFF. CDR3 nucleotides: TGTGCCAGTAGTGGCAGGGTCCGGGCTGAAGCTTTCTTT. Drawing the rest from reference TRBV19 and TRBJ1-1, the complete variable domain is DGGITQSPKYLFRKEGQNVTLSCEQNLNHDAMYWYRQDPGQGLRLIYYSQIVNDFQKGDIAEGYSVSREKKESFPLTVTSAQKNPTAFYLCASSGRVRAEAFFGQGTRLTVV.

The chain combines TRBV11-2 with TRBJ1-1; D might be TRBD1 (5 bases). Trimming stripped 0 bases from V and 0 bases from J, with 17 bases between. Germline V gene lookup returns CDR1 SGHAT and CDR2 FQNNGV. The CDR3 has 18 residues. DNA for the CDR3: TGTGCCAGCAGCTTAGACAGGCTACAGGATATTTTGAACACTGAAGCTTTCTTT. Its translation: CASSLDRLQDILNTEAFF.

The gene calls are TRBV18 and TRBJ1-5, with a possible D match to TRBD1 (5 bases). The CDR3 is made up of 15 amino acids. The germline V gene encodes CDR1 KGHSH and CDR2 LQKENI. Trimming stripped 5 bases from V and 0 bases from J, with 11 bases between. CDR3 amino acids: CASSDQGDSNQPQHF. The CDR3 DNA reads TGTGCCAGCTCAGACCAAGGGGATAGCAATCAGCCCCAGCATTTT.

CDR3 sequence: CASSLLTGGKRNTEAFF. As DNA, the CDR3 is TGTGCCAGCAGTCTACTGACAGGGGGTAAAAGGAACACTGAAGCTTTCTTT. This rearrangement joins TRBV28 to TRBJ1-1; 9 positions agree with TRBD1. The ends lost 5 bases at V and 1 base at J; junction bases unmatched: 11. Per the germline V gene, CDR1 is MDHEN and CDR2 is SYDVKM. The CDR3 covers 17 residues.

The chain is built from TRBV7-9 and TRBJ1-1; no firm D call. This CDR3 region has 13 residues. V gave up 7 bases and J gave up 3 bases, with 12 bases separating them. The germline gives CDR1 SEHNR, CDR2 FQNEAQ (reference sequence). CDR3 loop: CASTPSSDTEAFF. CDR3 sequence (DNA): TGTGCCAGCACCCCTTCGTCGGACACTGAAGCTTTCTTT. The complete variable domain, with remaining parts taken from reference TRBV7-9 and TRBJ1-1, reads DTGVSQNPRHKITKRGQNVTFRCDPISEHNRLYWYRQTLGQGPEFLTYFQNEAQLEKSRLLSDRFSAERPKGSFSTLEIQRTEQGDSAMYLCASTPSSDTEAFFGQGTRLTVV.

The chain combines TRBV5-1 with TRBJ2-7; no clear D. Trimming removed 2 bases from V and 3 bases from J, with 9 bases in between. This CDR3 spans 13 amino acids. Germline values: CDR1 SGHRS, CDR2 YFSETQ. CDR3 bases: TGCGCCAGCAGCTTCTTCGGTAACTACGAGCAGTACTTC. Translation: CASSFFGNYEQYF. Full variable domain (remainder filled in from reference TRBV5-1 and TRBJ2-7): KAGVTQTPRYLIKTRGQQVTLSCSPISGHRSVSWYQQTPGQGLQFLFEYFSETQRNKGNFPGRFSGRQFSNSRSEMNVSTLELGDSALYLCASSFFGNYEQYFGPGTRLTVT.

About this clone itself: The sample has other DNA sequences that encode this CDR3 too. This CDR3 is CSAKDSYEQYF. CDR3 coding DNA: TGCAGTGCTAAGGACAGCTACGAGCAGTACTTC. The chain has TRBV20-1 and TRBJ2-7, with D perhaps TRBD1 (6 bases). Germline assignment: CDR1 DFQATT and CDR2 SNEGSKA (reference sequence). CDR3 length: 11 residues. V was shortened by 4 bases and J by 3 bases, with 7 bases between the two germline ends.

This clone was picked up one time. The CDR3 protein is CASSFRQNQPQHF. For the CDR3, the DNA is TGTGCCAGCAGTTTTAGACAGAATCAGCCCCAGCATTTT. This sequence joins TRBV12-3 or TRBV12-4 and TRBJ1-5, with a weak D call TRBD1 (5 bases). Between the trimmed V and J ends, which lost 3 bases and 4 bases, there was a span of 7 bases. The length of the CDR3 is 13 residues.